What follows describes a single T cell receptor beta chain. Its cognate antigen has yet to be identified. Base-call qualities are not available, and no considerably larger clone is one nucleotide away. The sample belongs to a study of cytomegalovirus exposure and HLA in healthy donors (dated by TCRdb to about 2017). For context, the study as a whole: The 550 to 750 repertoires of the first cohort and the 110 or so validation repertoires were produced on the same platform, according to a later analysis. The aim of the study was to test whether cataloging public T cell receptors could identify signatures of past pathogen exposure. In addition to the first cohort of 666 subjects, a separate validation cohort of 100 to 150 different subjects was used. To predict cytomegalovirus infection status, the study combined high-throughput TCR immunosequencing, statistical association of individual TCRs with disease status, and machine learning. General study outcomes and caveats: Three of the identified cytomegalovirus-associated TCR beta chains were confirmed in vitro to be specific for cytomegalovirus antigens. A later analysis found that TCRs clustered in the first cohort also tended to co-occur in the 95 to 150 validation repertoires, with 94% of cluster scores above 0. Most TCR sequences were observed very rarely across donors, whereas some public TCRs were present in many individuals. According to the authors, the approach could potentially be generalized to other disease states and immunological phenotypes. The study gave a list of over 150 TCR beta chains associated with cytomegalovirus. All 120 or so repertoires were used to score co-occurrence in the validation cohort in a later analysis, because that analysis had no HLA typing for the cohort. The classifier was reported to diagnose cytomegalovirus status with high specificity and sensitivity in both the original cohort and the validation cohort.

The receptor library was made with the immunoSEQ multiplex PCR assay. Per the authors' processing: A statistical classification framework was built to diagnose cytomegalovirus status from the catalog of TCR beta chain sequences. In TCRdb, the immuneACCESS table is reduced to in-frame sequences with V and J assigned. These tables do not hold every clone; where another copy was compared, an unresolved V gene accounts for under half, and the others remain unexplained. V, J and clone size were drawn from that table, and D and trimming were deduced from the DNA. Recorded for this sample are a few hundred thousand clones; about 89% of them occurred a single time. Approximately 1.1% of the sample goes to the ten largest clones. The donors were included in the validation cohort of over a hundred subjects, a group kept apart from the roughly 690-subject first cohort. This TCR came from a woman aged 18 to 35 in good health and CMV-seronegative. The sample comprised PBMCs.

The DNA sequence is as follows: TGTGCCAGCGACCTGACAGGGTACGAGCAGTACTTC. Its coded protein is CASDLTGYEQYF. The rearrangement joined TRBV2 to TRBJ2-7, and 7 bases in between align with TRBD1. Ends trimmed: V by 8 bases, J by 4 bases; bases unmatched to a gene: 5. Per the germline V gene, SNHLY is the CDR1 and FYNNEI is the CDR2. Measured from the cysteine to the phenylalanine, the CDR3 is 12 residues long. The CDR3 DNA has 36 bases and is translated from base 1.